The clone carrying this T cell receptor beta chain was seen many times. Its target is not known. This sample was included in a study of early T cells in non-severe SARS-CoV-2 infection. At the level of the study: Sequenced bulk RNA came from whole blood that was unsorted, and chains were unpaired. Overall study results and limits: Lookups in VDJdb leaned toward anti-spike CD8 responses and missed private and CD4 specificities.

Germline V lookup: CDR1 SGHTA, CDR2 FQGNSA. Trimming pared 1 base from V and 7 bases from J, leaving 9 bases between. The CDR3 sequence is 13 residues long. Individual cDNA molecules received unique molecular identifiers during library preparation. Each CDR3 protein gets one entry after TCRdb re-called the 5' RACE reads with MiXCR. The sample holds about 23,000 distinct CDR3 sequences, 3.5% to 5.5% seen once. The source of this sequence is an adult who was a healthcare worker with PCR-confirmed SARS-CoV-2 infection or an uninfected control (not recorded which). Specimen: whole blood. The rearrangement uses TRBV7-2 and TRBJ2-3, with D tentatively TRBD1 (6 bases). The CDR3 loop reads CASSLGQAYTQYF. CDR3 DNA: TGTGCCAGCAGCTTAGGACAGGCATATACGCAGTATTTT.